This T cell receptor (beta chain) emerged from a study of graft-versus-host responses after intestinal transplantation. A word on this clone: Its matching antigen is unknown.

The data were produced by immunoSEQ multiplex PCR, yet TCRdb's version contains in-frame clones alone and is incomplete. The sample shows fewer than 95,000 clones, about 93% of them seen only once. This CDR3 has 19 amino acids. V was cut by 0 bases and J by 0 bases, with 21 bases left in between. The germline V gene encodes CDR1 SGDLS and CDR2 YYNGEE. The receptor comes from a human donor who received an intestinal transplant. Material: unstimulated CD8+ T cells sorted from spleen or lymph node cells, obtained before intestinal transplant. The chain combines TRBV9 with TRBJ1-1, with TRBD1 as a possible D gene (5 bases). CDR3 protein: CASSVGGLRPQQLNTEAFF. Written as DNA, the CDR3 is TGTGCCAGCAGCGTAGGGGGACTAAGGCCCCAACAGTTGAACACTGAAGCTTTCTTT.